This record looks at one T cell receptor beta chain sequence and its context. Sequencing was performed with immunoSEQ multiplex PCR; in TCRdb, only in-frame clones are kept and a portion is missing. The table shows roughly 11,000 clones, with under 95% occurring only once. CDR3 length: 17 amino acids. V was cut by 3 bases and J by 3 bases, with 20 bases left in between. Germline values: CDR1 KGHSH, CDR2 LQKENI. The sample originates from a study of technical replicates of blood from a handful of donors. The sequenced material came from PBMCs. The receptor's source is a human donor in good health. V gene TRBV18 combines with J gene TRBJ2-5, with TRBD2 as a possible D gene (5 bases). DNA for the CDR3: TGTGCCAGCTCACCTCCACTACTAGTCACTGTGAAAGAGACCCAGTACTTC. Its protein product is CASSPPLLVTVKETQYF.